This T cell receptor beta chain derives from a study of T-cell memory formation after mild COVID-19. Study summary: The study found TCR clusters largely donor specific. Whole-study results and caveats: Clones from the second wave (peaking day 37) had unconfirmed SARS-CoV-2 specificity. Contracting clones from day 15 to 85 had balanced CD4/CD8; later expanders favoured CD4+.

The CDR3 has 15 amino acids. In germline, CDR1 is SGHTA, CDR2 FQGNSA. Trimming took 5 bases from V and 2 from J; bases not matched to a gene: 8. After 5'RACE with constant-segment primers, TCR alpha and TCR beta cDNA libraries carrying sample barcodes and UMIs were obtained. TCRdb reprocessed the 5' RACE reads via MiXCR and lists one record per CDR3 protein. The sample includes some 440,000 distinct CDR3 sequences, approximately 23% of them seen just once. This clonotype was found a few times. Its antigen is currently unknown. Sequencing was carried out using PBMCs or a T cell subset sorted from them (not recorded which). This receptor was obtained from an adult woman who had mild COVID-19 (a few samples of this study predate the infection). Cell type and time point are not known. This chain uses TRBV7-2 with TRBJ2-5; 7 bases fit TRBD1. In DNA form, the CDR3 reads TGTGCCAGCAGCCTCACTCGGGGACAGCAAGAGACCCAGTACTTC. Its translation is CASSLTRGQQETQYF. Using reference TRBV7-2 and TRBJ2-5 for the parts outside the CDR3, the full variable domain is GAGVSQSPSNKVTEKGKDVELRCDPISGHTALYWYRQSLGQGLEFLIYFQGNSAPDKSGLPSDRFSAERTGGSVSTLTIQRTQQEDSAVYLCASSLTRGQQETQYFGPGTRLLVL.